These 6 T cell receptor beta chains came from one sample sequenced in a study of identical twins. TCRdb reanalysed the 5' RACE reads using MiXCR and keeps one entry per CDR3 protein. Of 250,000 or so distinct CDR3 sequences listed, approximately 7.8% are singletons. Another study also made use of these data, one on yellow fever vaccine responses in identical twins.

Sequences were obtained from CD8+ T cells sorted from blood. These receptors all stem from a woman aged 18-29 years in good health.

Many counts were recorded for this clonotype. CDR3 residues: CASSPDLAFRGYNEQFF. DNA for the CDR3: TGTGCCAGCAGCCCGGACCTGGCGTTCCGTGGGTACAATGAGCAGTTCTTC. The V and J genes are TRBV3-1 and TRBJ2-1; D unclear. The germline V and J ends were trimmed by 4 bases and 4 bases, with 20 bases remaining between them. Per germline, CDR1 LGHDT and CDR2 YNNKEL (reference sequence). CDR3 length: 17 amino acids.

This clonotype was counted many times. V usage is TRBV28 and J usage is TRBJ2-5; 8 bases are a match to TRBD2. V shed 2 bases and J 5 bases; nucleotides not matched to a gene: 7. Germline CDR1 reads MDHEN; CDR2 reads SYDVKM. CDR3 length equals 15 residues. CDR3 in amino acids: CASSLRAGGRETQYF. The CDR3 region has the DNA TGTGCCAGCAGTTTAAGGGCGGGGGGCAGGGAGACCCAGTACTTC.

This clonotype was recorded at least ten times. This sequence joins TRBV28 and TRBJ2-1, with D perhaps matching TRBD1 or TRBD2 (5 bases each). The V and J ends lost 2 bases and 10 bases respectively, with 12 bases between them. Looked up from germline, CDR1 is MDHEN and CDR2 is SYDVKM. The CDR3 extends over 13 amino acids. CDR3 bases: TGTGCCAGCAGTTTAGCCCTTGGGGACGAGCAGTTCTTC. Translation gives CASSLALGDEQFF.

This clonotype was observed at least ten times. CDR3 nucleotide sequence: TGTGCCAGCAGTTTTAACAGGGTACTATCCTATGGCTACACCTTC. Amino acid sequence: CASSFNRVLSYGYTF. The rearrangement uses TRBV6-5 and TRBJ1-2; possibly TRBD1 for D (6 bases). This CDR3 has 15 residues. Trimming pared 4 bases from V and 4 bases from J, leaving 16 bases between. CDR1 is MNHEY and CDR2 is SVGAGI in the germline V gene.

The sample holds many counts of this clonotype. The CDR3 region has the DNA TGTGCCAGCAGCGCCCCAGGGGGGGGCACAGATACGCAGTATTTT. It codes for CASSAPGGGTDTQYF. The V gene is TRBV9, the J gene TRBJ2-3, with D possibly being TRBD1 or TRBD2 (7 bases each). CDR1 is SGDLS, CDR2 YYNGEE, per germline. Trimming took 3 bases from V and 1 from J, leaving 12 bases between them. The CDR3 sequence is 15 residues long.

This clonotype was seen a handful of times. The rearrangement uses TRBV1 and TRBJ1-5; the D segment call TRBD1 is taken from the table without a DNA check. TRBV1 is given as a pseudogene. There are 13 residues in the CDR3. The CDR3 spells CTSSQGDRQPQHF. As DNA, the CDR3 is TGCACCAGCAGCCAAGGGGACAGACAGCCCCAGCATTTT.